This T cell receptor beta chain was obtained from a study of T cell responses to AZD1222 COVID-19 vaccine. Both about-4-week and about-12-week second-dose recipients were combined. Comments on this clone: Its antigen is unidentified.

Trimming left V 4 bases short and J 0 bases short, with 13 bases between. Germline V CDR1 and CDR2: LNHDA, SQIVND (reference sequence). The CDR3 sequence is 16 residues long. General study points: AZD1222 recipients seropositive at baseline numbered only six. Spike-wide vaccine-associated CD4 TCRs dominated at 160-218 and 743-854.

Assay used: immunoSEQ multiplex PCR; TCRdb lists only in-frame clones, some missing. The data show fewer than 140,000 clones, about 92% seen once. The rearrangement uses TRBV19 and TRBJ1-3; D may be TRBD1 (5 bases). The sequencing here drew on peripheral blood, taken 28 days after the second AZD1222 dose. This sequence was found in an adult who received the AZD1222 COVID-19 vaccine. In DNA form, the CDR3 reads TGTGCCAGTAGTAGGAGGGGTCAAAGCTCTGGAAACACCATATATTTT. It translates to CASSRRGQSSGNTIYF.